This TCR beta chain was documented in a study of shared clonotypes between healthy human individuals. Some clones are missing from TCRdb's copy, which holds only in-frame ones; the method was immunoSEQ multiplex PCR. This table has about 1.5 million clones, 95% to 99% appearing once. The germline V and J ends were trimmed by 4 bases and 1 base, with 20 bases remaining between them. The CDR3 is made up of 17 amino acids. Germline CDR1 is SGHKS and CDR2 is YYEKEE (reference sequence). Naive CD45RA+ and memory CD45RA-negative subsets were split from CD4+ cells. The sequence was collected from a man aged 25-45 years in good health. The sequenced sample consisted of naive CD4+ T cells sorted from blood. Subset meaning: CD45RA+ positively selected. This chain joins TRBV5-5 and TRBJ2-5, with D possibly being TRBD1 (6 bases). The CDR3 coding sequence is TGTGCCAGCAGCCCGAACAGCAACAGGGTCCCCCAAGAGACCCAGTACTTC. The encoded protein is CASSPNSNRVPQETQYF.